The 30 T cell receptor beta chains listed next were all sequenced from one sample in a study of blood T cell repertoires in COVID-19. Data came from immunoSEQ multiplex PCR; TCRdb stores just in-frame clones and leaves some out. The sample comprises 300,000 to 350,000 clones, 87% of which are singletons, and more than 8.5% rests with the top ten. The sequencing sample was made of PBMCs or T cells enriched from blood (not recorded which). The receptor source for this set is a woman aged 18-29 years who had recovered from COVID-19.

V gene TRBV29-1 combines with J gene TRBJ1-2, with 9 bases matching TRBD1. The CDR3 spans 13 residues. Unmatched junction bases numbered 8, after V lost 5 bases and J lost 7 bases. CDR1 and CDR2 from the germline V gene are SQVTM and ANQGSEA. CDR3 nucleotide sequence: TGCAGCGTTATGACAGGGGGATACTCTGGCTACACCTTC. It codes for CSVMTGGYSGYTF.

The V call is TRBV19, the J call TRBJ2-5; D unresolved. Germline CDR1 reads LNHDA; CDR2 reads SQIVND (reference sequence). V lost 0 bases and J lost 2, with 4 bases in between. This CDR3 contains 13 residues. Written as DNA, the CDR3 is TGTGCCAGTAGTATAGACAGACAAGAGACCCAGTACTTC. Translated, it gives CASSIDRQETQYF.

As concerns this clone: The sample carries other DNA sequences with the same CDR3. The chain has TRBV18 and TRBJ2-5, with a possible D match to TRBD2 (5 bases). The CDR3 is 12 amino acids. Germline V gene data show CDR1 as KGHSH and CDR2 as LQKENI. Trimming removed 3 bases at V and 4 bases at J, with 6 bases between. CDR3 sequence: CASSPEGETQYF. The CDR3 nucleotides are TGTGCCAGCTCACCTGAGGGAGAGACCCAGTACTTC.

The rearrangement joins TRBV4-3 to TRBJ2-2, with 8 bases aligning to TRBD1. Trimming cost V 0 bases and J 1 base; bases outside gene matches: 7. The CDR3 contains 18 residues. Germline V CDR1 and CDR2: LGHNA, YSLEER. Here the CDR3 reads CASSQDWQGAGNTGELFF. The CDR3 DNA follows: TGCGCCAGCAGCCAAGATTGGCAGGGGGCGGGGAACACCGGGGAGCTGTTTTTT.

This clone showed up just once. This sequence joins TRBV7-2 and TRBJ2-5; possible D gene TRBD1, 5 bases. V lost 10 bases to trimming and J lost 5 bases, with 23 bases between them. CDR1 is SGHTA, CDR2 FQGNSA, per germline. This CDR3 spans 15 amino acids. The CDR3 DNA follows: TGTGCCACGGACACTTTAGGCGGACACGGGGAGACCCAGTACTTC. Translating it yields CATDTLGGHGETQYF.

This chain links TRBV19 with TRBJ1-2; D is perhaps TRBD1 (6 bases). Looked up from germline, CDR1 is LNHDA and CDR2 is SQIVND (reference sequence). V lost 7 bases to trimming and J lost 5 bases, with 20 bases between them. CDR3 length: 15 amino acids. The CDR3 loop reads CASMIQGAPGYGYTF. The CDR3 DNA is TGTGCCAGTATGATACAGGGTGCGCCTGGATATGGCTACACCTTC.

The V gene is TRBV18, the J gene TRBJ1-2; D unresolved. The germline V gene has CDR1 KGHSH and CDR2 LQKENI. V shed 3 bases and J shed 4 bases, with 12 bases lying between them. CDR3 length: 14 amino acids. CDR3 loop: CASSPVGAIYGYTF. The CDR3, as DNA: TGTGCCAGCTCACCGGTGGGAGCGATCTATGGCTACACCTTC.

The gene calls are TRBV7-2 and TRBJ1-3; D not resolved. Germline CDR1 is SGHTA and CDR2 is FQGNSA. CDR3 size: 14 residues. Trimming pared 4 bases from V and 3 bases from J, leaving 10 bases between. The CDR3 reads CASSSVILGNTIYF. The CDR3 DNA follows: TGTGCCAGCAGCTCGGTCATACTTGGAAACACCATATATTTT.

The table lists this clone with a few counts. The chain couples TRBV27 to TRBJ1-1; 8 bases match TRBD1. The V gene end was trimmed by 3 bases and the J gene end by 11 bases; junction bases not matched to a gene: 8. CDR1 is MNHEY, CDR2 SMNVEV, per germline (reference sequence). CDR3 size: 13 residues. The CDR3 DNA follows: TGTGCCAGCAGTTTTCTCAGGGGGCAGTGGGCTTTCTTT. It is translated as CASSFLRGQWAFF.

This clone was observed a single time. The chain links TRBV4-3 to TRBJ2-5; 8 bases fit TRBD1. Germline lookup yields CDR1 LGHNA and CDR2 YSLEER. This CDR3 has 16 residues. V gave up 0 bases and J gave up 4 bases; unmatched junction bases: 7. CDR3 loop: CASSQEWVRGLETQYF. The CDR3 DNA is TGCGCCAGCAGCCAAGAATGGGTCAGGGGGCTAGAGACCCAGTACTTC.

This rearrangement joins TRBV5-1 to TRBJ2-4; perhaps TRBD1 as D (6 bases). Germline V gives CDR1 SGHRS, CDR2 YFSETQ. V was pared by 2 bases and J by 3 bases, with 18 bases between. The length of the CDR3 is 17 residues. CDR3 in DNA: TGCGCCAGCAGCTTTTCCAAGACAGGAACTATCAAAAACATTCAGTACTTC. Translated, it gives CASSFSKTGTIKNIQYF.

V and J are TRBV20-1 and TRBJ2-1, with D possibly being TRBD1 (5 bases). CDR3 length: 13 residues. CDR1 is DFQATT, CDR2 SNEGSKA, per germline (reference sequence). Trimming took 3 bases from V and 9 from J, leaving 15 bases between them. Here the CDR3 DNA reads TGCAGTGCTAGTCAGCAGGGTTATGGTGAGCAGTTCTTC. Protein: CSASQQGYGEQFF.

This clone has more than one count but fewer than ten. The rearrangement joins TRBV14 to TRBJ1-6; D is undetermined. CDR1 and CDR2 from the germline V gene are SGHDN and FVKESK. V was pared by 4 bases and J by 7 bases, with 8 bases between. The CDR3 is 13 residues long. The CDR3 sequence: CASSPDWNSPLHF. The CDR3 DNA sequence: TGTGCCAGCAGCCCGGACTGGAATTCACCCCTCCACTTT.

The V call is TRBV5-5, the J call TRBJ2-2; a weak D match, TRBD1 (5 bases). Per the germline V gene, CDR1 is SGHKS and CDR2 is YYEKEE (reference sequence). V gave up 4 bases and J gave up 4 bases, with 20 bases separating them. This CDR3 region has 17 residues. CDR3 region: CASSRQLQGAITGELFF. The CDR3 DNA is TGTGCCAGCAGCCGCCAATTGCAGGGCGCGATCACCGGGGAGCTGTTTTTT. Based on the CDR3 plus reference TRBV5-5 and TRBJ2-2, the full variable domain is DAGVTQSPTHLIKTRGQQVTLRCSPISGHKSVSWYQQVLGQGPQFIFQYYEKEERGRGNFPDRFSARQFPNYSSELNVNALLLGDSALYLCASSRQLQGAITGELFFGEGSRLTVL.

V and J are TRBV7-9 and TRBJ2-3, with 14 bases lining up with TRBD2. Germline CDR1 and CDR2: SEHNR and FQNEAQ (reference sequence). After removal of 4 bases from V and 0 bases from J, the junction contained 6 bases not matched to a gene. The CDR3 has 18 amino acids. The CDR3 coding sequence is TGTGCCAGCAGCTCACCGGGACTAGCGGGGGAAAGCACAGATACGCAGTATTTT. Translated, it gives CASSSPGLAGESTDTQYF. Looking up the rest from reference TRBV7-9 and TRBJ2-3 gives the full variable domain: DTGVSQNPRHKITKRGQNVTFRCDPISEHNRLYWYRQTLGQGPEFLTYFQNEAQLEKSRLLSDRFSAERPKGSFSTLEIQRTEQGDSAMYLCASSSPGLAGESTDTQYFGPGTRLTVL.

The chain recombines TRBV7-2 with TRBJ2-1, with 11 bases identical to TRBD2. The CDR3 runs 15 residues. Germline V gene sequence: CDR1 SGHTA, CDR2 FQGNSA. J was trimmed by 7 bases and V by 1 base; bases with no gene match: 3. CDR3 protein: CASSLGLAGRNEQFF. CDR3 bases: TGTGCCAGCAGCTTAGGACTAGCGGGACGGAATGAGCAGTTCTTC.

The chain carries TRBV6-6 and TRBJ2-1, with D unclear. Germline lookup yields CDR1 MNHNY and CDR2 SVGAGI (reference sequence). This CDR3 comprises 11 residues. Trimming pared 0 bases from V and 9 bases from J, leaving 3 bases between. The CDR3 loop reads CASSYSGEQFF. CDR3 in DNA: TGTGCCAGCAGTTACTCCGGTGAGCAGTTCTTC.

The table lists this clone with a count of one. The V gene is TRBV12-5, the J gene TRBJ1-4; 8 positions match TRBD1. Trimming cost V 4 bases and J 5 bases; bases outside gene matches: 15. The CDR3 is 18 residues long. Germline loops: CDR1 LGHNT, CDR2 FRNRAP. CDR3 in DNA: TGTGCTAGTGGTTCGAAGGACAGGGAGAAAAAAAGGAATGAAAAACTGTTTTTT. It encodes CASGSKDREKKRNEKLFF.

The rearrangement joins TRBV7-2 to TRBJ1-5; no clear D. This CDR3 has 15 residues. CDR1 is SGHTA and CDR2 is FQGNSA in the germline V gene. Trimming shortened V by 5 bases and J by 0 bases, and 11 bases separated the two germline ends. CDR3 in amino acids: CASSPPSYSNQPQHF. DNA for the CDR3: TGTGCCAGCAGCCCGCCCAGTTATAGCAATCAGCCCCAGCATTTT.

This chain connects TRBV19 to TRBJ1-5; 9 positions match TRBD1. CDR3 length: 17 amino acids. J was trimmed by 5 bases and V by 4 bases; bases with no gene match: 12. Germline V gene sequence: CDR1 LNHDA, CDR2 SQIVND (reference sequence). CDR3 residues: CASSTSGTGKKYQPQHF. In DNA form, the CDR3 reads TGTGCCAGTAGTACATCCGGGACAGGGAAAAAATATCAGCCCCAGCATTTT.

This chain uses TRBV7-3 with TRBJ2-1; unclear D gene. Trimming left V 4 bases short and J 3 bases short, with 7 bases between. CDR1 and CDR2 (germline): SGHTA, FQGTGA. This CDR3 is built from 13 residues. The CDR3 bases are TGTGCCAGCAGCTCCTCTAACTACAATGAGCAGTTCTTC. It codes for CASSSSNYNEQFF.

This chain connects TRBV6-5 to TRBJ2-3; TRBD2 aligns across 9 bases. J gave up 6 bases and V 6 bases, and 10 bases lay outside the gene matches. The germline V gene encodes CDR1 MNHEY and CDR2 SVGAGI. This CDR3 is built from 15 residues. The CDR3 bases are TGTGCCAGCAGGAAGCTAGCGGGGTTTGAGGATACGCAGTATTTT. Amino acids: CASRKLAGFEDTQYF.

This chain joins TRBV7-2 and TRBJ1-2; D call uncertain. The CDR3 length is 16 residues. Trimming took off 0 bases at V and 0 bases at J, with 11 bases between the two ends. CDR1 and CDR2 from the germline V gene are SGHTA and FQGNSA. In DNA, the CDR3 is TGTGCCAGCAGCTTAGCTTCGACTCATGCTAACTATGGCTACACCTTC. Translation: CASSLASTHANYGYTF. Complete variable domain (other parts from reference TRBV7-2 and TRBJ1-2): GAGVSQSPSNKVTEKGKDVELRCDPISGHTALYWYRQSLGQGLEFLIYFQGNSAPDKSGLPSDRFSAERTGGSVSTLTIQRTQQEDSAVYLCASSLASTHANYGYTFGSGTRLTVV.

This chain's CDR3 is CASSQVGSSGGQETQYF. CDR3 sequence (DNA): TGTGCCAGCAGCCAAGTGGGGTCTTCCGGGGGGCAAGAGACCCAGTACTTC. The rearrangement joins TRBV4-2 to TRBJ2-5; 7 positions match TRBD2. The CDR3 is 17 residues long. V was pared by 1 base and J by 2 bases, with 10 bases of the junction left unmatched. Germline V gene sequence: CDR1 LGHNA, CDR2 YNFKEQ.

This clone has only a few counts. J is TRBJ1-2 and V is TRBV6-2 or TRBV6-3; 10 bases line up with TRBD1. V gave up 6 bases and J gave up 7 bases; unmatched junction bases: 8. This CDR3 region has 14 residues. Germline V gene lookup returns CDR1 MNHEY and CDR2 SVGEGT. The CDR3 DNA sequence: TGTGCCAGCAGCCCTACGGGACAGGGGACTGGCTACACCTTC. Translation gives CASSPTGQGTGYTF.

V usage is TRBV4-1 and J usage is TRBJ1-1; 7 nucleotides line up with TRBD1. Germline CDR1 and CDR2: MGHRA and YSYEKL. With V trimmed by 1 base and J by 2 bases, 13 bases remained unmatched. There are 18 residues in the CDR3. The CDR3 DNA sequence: TGCGCCAGCAGCCAAGGCGGACAGGTGGAGGGGTATAACACTGAAGCTTTCTTT. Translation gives CASSQGGQVEGYNTEAFF.

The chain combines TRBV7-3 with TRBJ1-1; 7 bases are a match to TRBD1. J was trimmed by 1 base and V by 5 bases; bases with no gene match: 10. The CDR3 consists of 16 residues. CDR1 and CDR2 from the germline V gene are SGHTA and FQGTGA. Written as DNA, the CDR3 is TGTGCCAGCAGCCAGACAGGGCGATTGCAGAACACTGAAGCTTTCTTT. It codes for CASSQTGRLQNTEAFF.

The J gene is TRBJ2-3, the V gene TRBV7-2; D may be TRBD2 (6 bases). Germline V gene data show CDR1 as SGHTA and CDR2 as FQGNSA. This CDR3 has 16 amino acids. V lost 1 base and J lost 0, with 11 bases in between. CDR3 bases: TGTGCCAGCAGCTTAGGACTAGGTGTCAGCACAGATACGCAGTATTTT. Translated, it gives CASSLGLGVSTDTQYF.

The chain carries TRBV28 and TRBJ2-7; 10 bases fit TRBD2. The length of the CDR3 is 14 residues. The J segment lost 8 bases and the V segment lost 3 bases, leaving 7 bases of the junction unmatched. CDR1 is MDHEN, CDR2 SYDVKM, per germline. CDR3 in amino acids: CASSFGLAEGKQYF. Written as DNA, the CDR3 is TGTGCCAGCAGTTTCGGACTAGCGGAAGGGAAGCAGTACTTC.

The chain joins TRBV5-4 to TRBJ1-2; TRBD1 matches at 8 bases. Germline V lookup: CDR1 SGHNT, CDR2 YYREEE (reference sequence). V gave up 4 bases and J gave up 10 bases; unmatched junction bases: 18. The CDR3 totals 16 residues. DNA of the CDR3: TGTGCCAGCAGCCCTAGAGGCAGGGGGCTTTTATCGGTCTACACCTTC. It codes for CASSPRGRGLLSVYTF. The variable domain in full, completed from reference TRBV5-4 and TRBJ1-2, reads ETGVTQSPTHLIKTRGQQVTLRCSSQSGHNTVSWYQQALGQGPQFIFQYYREEENGRGNFPPRFSGLQFPNYSSELNVNALELDDSALYLCASSPRGRGLLSVYTFGSGTRLTVV.